Included here is one T cell receptor (beta chain) sequence, with context. The antigen is unknown. The 5'RACE method, run with constant-segment primers, produced TCR alpha and TCR beta cDNA libraries (carrying sample barcodes and UMIs). From the 5' RACE reads, TCRdb called clonotypes with MiXCR, one entry per CDR3 protein. This repertoire shows hundreds of thousands of distinct CDR3 sequences, about a sixth found once; its top ten account for approximately 12%. The sample is drawn from a study of T-cell memory formation after mild COVID-19. Overall study findings and caveats: Pre-infection memory showed some responding clones, and this suggested that cross-reactive memory joined.

Trimming removed 4 bases from V and 5 bases from J, with 15 bases in between. The CDR3 spans 14 residues. CDR1 is SGHRS and CDR2 is YFSETQ in the germline V gene. This receptor was taken from an adult woman who had mild COVID-19 (a few samples of this study predate the infection). Cell type and time point are not known. The sequenced sample was PBMCs or a T cell subset sorted from them (not recorded which). V usage is TRBV5-1 and J usage is TRBJ1-2; a weak D match, TRBD1 (5 bases). The CDR3 region is CASSRDGNNYGYTF. The CDR3 nucleotides are TGCGCCAGCAGCCGGGACGGGAATAATTATGGCTACACCTTC.